This T cell receptor beta chain originates from a study of Ad26.COV2.S vaccination and SARS-CoV-2 variants. Study in general: Intramuscular Ad26.COV2.S at 5x10^10 or 1x10^11 viral particles.

Per germline, CDR1 SGDLS and CDR2 YYNGEE. The CDR3 has 15 residues. V was clipped by 2 bases and J by 9 bases; unmatched bases: 8. Clones were sequenced by immunoSEQ multiplex PCR, and TCRdb holds only the in-frame ones, with some missing. This sample has about 410,000 clones, with 70% to 90% found just once. Turning to this clone: The antigen is unknown.

The study, taken as a whole, reports: There was reportedly substantial breadth in spike-specific CD8+ and CD4+ T cell responses after vaccination. Those who received vaccine or placebo ended up with similar non-spike TCR breadth.

Treatment: roughly 18 received Ad26.COV2.S at low or high dose, single or two shots; about 5 received placebo; per-sample allocation not given. The samples were gathered on day 63 after the first injection of vaccine or placebo. This clonotype was sampled from a person aged 18 to 65 who received the Ad26.COV2.S COVID-19 vaccine or a placebo. The sequenced sample was peripheral blood, obtained in a trial of Ad26.COV2.S vaccine versus placebo. This rearrangement joins TRBV9 to TRBJ2-1; the match to TRBD2 covers 10 bases. Written as DNA, the CDR3 is TGTGCCAGCAGCGTTGCACTAGCGGGGAGTAGTGAGCAGTTCTTC. It encodes CASSVALAGSSEQFF. Variable domain in full (rest from reference TRBV9 and TRBJ2-1): DSGVTQTPKHLITATGQRVTLRCSPRSGDLSVYWYQQSLDQGLQFLIQYYNGEERAKGNILERFSAQQFPDLHSELNLSSLELGDSALYFCASSVALAGSSEQFFGPGTRLTVL.